A single sample gave rise to the 15 T cell receptor beta chains below, sequenced in a study of cytomegalovirus exposure and HLA in healthy donors. The assay was immunoSEQ multiplex PCR, and TCRdb's table has in-frame clones only and misses some. The repertoire includes under 300,000 clones, 75% to 90% of them detected once, and 1% to 1.5% sits in the top ten. The material sequenced was PBMCs. All receptors derive from a woman younger than 45 in good health and CMV-seropositive.

V and J are TRBV6-1 and TRBJ1-1; D gene unclear. The germline V and J ends were trimmed by 3 bases and 10 bases, with 9 bases remaining between them. The CDR3 has 11 residues. Germline lookup yields CDR1 MNHNS and CDR2 SASEGT. The CDR3 coding sequence is TGTGCCAGCAGTGAGCCTAAGTCAGCTTTCTTT. This codes for CASSEPKSAFF.

The chain has TRBV12-5 and TRBJ2-1; D is uncertain. The germline V gene has CDR1 LGHNT and CDR2 FRNRAP. Trimming took off 7 bases at V and 8 bases at J, with 12 bases between the two ends. The CDR3 contains 12 residues. The CDR3 loop reads CASDLIGDEQFF. DNA of the CDR3: TGTGCTAGTGATCTTATAGGAGATGAGCAGTTCTTC.

This clone was seen only once. The chain joins TRBV28 to TRBJ1-2; D possibly corresponds to TRBD1 (5 bases). The CDR3 is made up of 16 amino acids. Looked up from germline, CDR1 is MDHEN and CDR2 is SYDVKM. V was trimmed by 6 bases and J by 2 bases, leaving 19 bases between them. CDR3 in DNA: TGTGCCAGCAGGCGCCTCTTGGGGGGAAGAAACTATGGCTACACCTTC. Its protein product is CASRRLLGGRNYGYTF.

V usage is TRBV28 and J usage is TRBJ2-7, with a tentative D call TRBD1 (5 bases). Germline loops: CDR1 MDHEN, CDR2 SYDVKM. Trimming removed 6 bases from V and 3 bases from J, with 6 bases in between. CDR3 length: 11 amino acids. The CDR3 region is CASSGHYEQYF. CDR3 DNA: TGTGCCAGCAGCGGACACTACGAGCAGTACTTC.

About this clone: Different DNA sequences within this sample yield the same CDR3. The genes are TRBV29-1 and TRBJ2-7; D is possibly TRBD2 (5 bases). Trimming removed 4 bases at V and 3 bases at J, with 10 bases between. The CDR3 runs 12 residues. Germline lookup yields CDR1 SQVTM and CDR2 ANQGSEA. The CDR3 loop is CSVVSGNYEQYF. In DNA form, the CDR3 reads TGCAGCGTTGTATCCGGGAACTACGAGCAGTACTTC.

The genes are TRBV6-4 and TRBJ2-1; maybe TRBD2 (5 bases). This CDR3 region has 14 residues. Germline V gene lookup returns CDR1 MRHNA and CDR2 SNTAGT. The V and J ends lost 3 bases and 8 bases respectively, with 14 bases between them. CDR3: CASSDPLWGDEQFF. CDR3 bases: TGTGCCAGCAGTGATCCCCTTTGGGGAGATGAGCAGTTCTTC.

The chain carries TRBV12-5 and TRBJ1-2, with TRBD1 matching 9 bases. Germline CDR1 LGHNT, CDR2 FRNRAP. V lost 7 bases and J lost 4; bases outside the gene matches: 13. This CDR3 has 16 amino acids. The CDR3 sequence is CASAPPWDRDPYGYTF. In DNA form, the CDR3 reads TGTGCTAGTGCCCCCCCGTGGGACAGGGATCCCTATGGCTACACCTTC.

The chain is built from TRBV28 and TRBJ1-3, with 9 positions matching TRBD1. The CDR3 contains 15 residues. Germline CDR1 is MDHEN and CDR2 is SYDVKM. V dropped 4 bases and J dropped 6; count of bases not matched to a gene: 7. The CDR3: CASSSHRGRVNTIYF. The DNA of the CDR3 is TGTGCCAGCAGTTCCCACAGGGGGCGGGTAAACACCATATATTTT.

This sequence joins TRBV15 and TRBJ2-7; 8 bases map to TRBD1. V lost 3 bases to trimming and J lost 0 bases; unmatched junction nucleotides: 4. CDR1 and CDR2 (germline): LNHNV, YYDKDF (reference sequence). The CDR3 sequence is 15 residues long. CDR3 bases: TGTGCCACCAGCAGGGGACAGGACGGCTCCTACGAGCAGTACTTC. Its protein product is CATSRGQDGSYEQYF.

The chain carries TRBV28 and TRBJ1-1; D not resolved. V was pared by 8 bases and J by 3 bases, with 10 bases between. In germline, CDR1 is MDHEN, CDR2 SYDVKM. The CDR3 is 12 residues long. This CDR3 reads CASGSRYTEAFF. The CDR3 DNA is TGTGCCAGCGGTTCCAGATACACTGAAGCTTTCTTT.

Only one count was recorded for this clone. The chain couples TRBV19 to TRBJ2-2; D is possibly TRBD2 (6 bases). V was trimmed by 7 bases and J by 4 bases, leaving 19 bases between them. CDR3 size: 16 residues. Germline V lookup: CDR1 LNHDA, CDR2 SQIVND (reference sequence). The CDR3 nucleotides are TGTGCCAGTAAGAACGACGGGGGAGTGAGCACCGGGGAGCTGTTTTTT. Encoded protein: CASKNDGGVSTGELFF. The full variable domain, with the rest looked up from reference TRBV19 and TRBJ2-2, is DGGITQSPKYLFRKEGQNVTLSCEQNLNHDAMYWYRQDPGQGLRLIYYSQIVNDFQKGDIAEGYSVSREKKESFPLTVTSAQKNPTAFYLCASKNDGGVSTGELFFGEGSRLTVL.

This sequence joins TRBV10-3 and TRBJ1-3; maybe TRBD1 (5 bases). This CDR3 spans 20 amino acids. In germline, CDR1 is ENHRY, CDR2 SYGVKD. V was clipped by 9 bases and J by 0 bases, with 30 bases between them. CDR3 in DNA: TGTGCCATTAGCCCGAACCAAGGACAAGCCTTTAGTCTCTCTGGAAACACCATATATTTT. As protein: CAISPNQGQAFSLSGNTIYF.

This clone has only a few counts. The chain employs TRBV15 and TRBJ2-1, with 9 bases identical to TRBD2. This CDR3 is built from 15 residues. CDR1 is LNHNV and CDR2 is YYDKDF in the germline V gene (reference sequence). The J segment lost 10 bases and the V segment lost 1 base, leaving 8 bases of the junction unmatched. The CDR3 region has the DNA TGTGCCACCAGCAGAGGACTAGCGGAGAGACCGGAGCAGTTCTTC. Translated, it gives CATSRGLAERPEQFF.

The chain has TRBV25-1 and TRBJ2-3; 13 nucleotides match TRBD2. The CDR3 spans 18 residues. The V and J ends lost 2 bases and 2 bases, in that order; junction bases with no gene match: 7. From germline, CDR1 is MGHDK and CDR2 SYGVNS. The DNA of the CDR3 is TGTGCCAGCAGTGAAGGACTAGCGGGAGATTGGGTCACAGATACGCAGTATTTT. This gives the protein CASSEGLAGDWVTDTQYF.

The chain is built from TRBV27 and TRBJ2-7; tentatively, D is TRBD2 (5 bases). The CDR3 has 13 amino acids. V lost 0 bases, J lost 6 bases, and 9 bases lay in between. The germline gives CDR1 MNHEY, CDR2 SMNVEV (reference sequence). The CDR3 region has the DNA TGTGCCAGCAGTTTATCTTCGAGGGCCGAGCAGTACTTC. Amino acids: CASSLSSRAEQYF.